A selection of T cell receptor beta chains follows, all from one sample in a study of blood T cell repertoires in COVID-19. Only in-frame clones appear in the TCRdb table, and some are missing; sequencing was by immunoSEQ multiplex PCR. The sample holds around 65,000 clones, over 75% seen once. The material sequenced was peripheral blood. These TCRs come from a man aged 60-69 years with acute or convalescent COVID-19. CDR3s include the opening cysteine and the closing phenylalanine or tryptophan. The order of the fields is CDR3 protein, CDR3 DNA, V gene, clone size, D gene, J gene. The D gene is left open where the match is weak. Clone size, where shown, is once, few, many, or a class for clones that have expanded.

CDR3aa: CASSIRASGVNEQFF
CDR3nt: TGTGCCAGTAGTATACGGGCTAGCGGGGTTAATGAGCAGTTCTTC
v_gene: TRBV19
abundance: NA
d_gene: TRBD2
j_gene: TRBJ2-1

CDR3aa: CATSDFPTSGSYNEQFF
CDR3nt: TGTGCCACCAGTGATTTCCCGACTAGCGGGAGTTACAATGAGCAGTTCTTC
v_gene: TRBV24-1
abundance: NA
d_gene: TRBD2
j_gene: TRBJ2-1

CDR3aa: CASSSPPGSTGELFF
CDR3nt: TGCGCCAGCAGCTCGCCCCCAGGGTCCACCGGGGAGCTGTTTTTT
v_gene: TRBV5-1
abundance: NA
d_gene: NA
j_gene: TRBJ2-2

CDR3aa: CASSIEEGLGETQYF
CDR3nt: TGTGCCAGTAGTATAGAAGAGGGCTTGGGAGAGACCCAGTACTTC
v_gene: TRBV19
abundance: few
d_gene: NA
j_gene: TRBJ2-5

CDR3aa: CASSTGGVGNTIYF
CDR3nt: TGTGCCAGCAGCACTGGCGGGGTTGGAAACACCATATATTTT
v_gene: TRBV7-2
abundance: NA
d_gene: NA
j_gene: TRBJ1-3

CDR3aa: CASSEHGINQPQHF
CDR3nt: TGTGCCAGCAGTGAACACGGGATCAATCAGCCCCAGCATTTT
v_gene: TRBV2
abundance: NA
d_gene: NA
j_gene: TRBJ1-5

CDR3aa: CASSLRDSSYEQYF
CDR3nt: TGTGCCAGCAGCCTCCGGGACAGCTCCTACGAGCAGTACTTC
v_gene: TRBV3-1/TRBV3-2
abundance: NA
d_gene: TRBD1
j_gene: TRBJ2-7

CDR3aa: CASKGLNTGELFF
CDR3nt: TGTGCCAGCAAGGGACTCAACACCGGGGAGCTGTTTTTT
v_gene: TRBV6-6
abundance: NA
d_gene: NA
j_gene: TRBJ2-2

CDR3aa: CASSEARSTAFF
CDR3nt: TGTGCCAGCAGTGAAGCTCGCAGTACAGCTTTCTTT
v_gene: TRBV6-1
abundance: few
d_gene: NA
j_gene: TRBJ1-1

CDR3aa: CATTTSGRSGYNEQFF
CDR3nt: TGTGCCACCACAACCAGCGGGAGGAGTGGGTACAATGAGCAGTTCTTC
v_gene: TRBV24-1
abundance: NA
d_gene: TRBD2
j_gene: TRBJ2-1

CDR3aa: CASSPGDRGREKLFF
CDR3nt: TGTGCCAGCAGCCCCGGGGACAGGGGACGAGAAAAACTGTTTTTT
v_gene: TRBV11-2
abundance: NA
d_gene: TRBD1
j_gene: TRBJ1-4

CDR3aa: CASRLSAGAYNEQFF
CDR3nt: TGTGCCAGCAGGTTATCCGCGGGGGCCTACAATGAGCAGTTCTTC
v_gene: TRBV6-5
abundance: NA
d_gene: TRBD2
j_gene: TRBJ2-1

CDR3aa: CASSQAPGQGNQGEQFF
CDR3nt: TGTGCCAGCAGCCAGGCCCCGGGACAGGGGAATCAAGGTGAGCAGTTCTTC
v_gene: TRBV14
abundance: NA
d_gene: TRBD1
j_gene: TRBJ2-1

CDR3aa: CAGIRGTEAFF
CDR3nt: TGTGCCGGCATCAGGGGAACTGAAGCTTTCTTT
v_gene: TRBV30
abundance: few
d_gene: NA
j_gene: TRBJ1-1

CDR3aa: CASSFGLEGQYF
CDR3nt: TGTGCCAGCAGCTTTGGGCTAGAGGGCCAGTACTTC
v_gene: TRBV7-9
abundance: NA
d_gene: NA
j_gene: TRBJ2-5

CDR3aa: CASSPRREEAFF
CDR3nt: TGTGCCAGCAGTCCTCGGAGAGAGGAGGCTTTCTTT
v_gene: TRBV28
abundance: NA
d_gene: NA
j_gene: TRBJ1-1

CDR3aa: CASGLVERSYEQYF
CDR3nt: TGTGCCAGCGGGCTGGTGGAGCGGAGCTACGAGCAGTACTTC
v_gene: TRBV7-2
abundance: few
d_gene: NA
j_gene: TRBJ2-7

CDR3aa: CASSQEVAEGYEQYF
CDR3nt: TGTGCCAGCAGCCAAGAGGTGGCGGAAGGTTACGAGCAGTACTTC
v_gene: TRBV4-2
abundance: NA
d_gene: NA
j_gene: TRBJ2-7

CDR3aa: CASRFTGTDNQPQHF
CDR3nt: TGTGCCAGCAGGTTTACCGGGACAGACAATCAGCCCCAGCATTTT
v_gene: TRBV6-7
abundance: NA
d_gene: TRBD1
j_gene: TRBJ1-5

CDR3aa: CASGSILGRGEKLFF
CDR3nt: TGTGCCAGCGGGAGCATATTGGGCAGGGGTGAAAAACTGTTTTTT
v_gene: TRBV28
abundance: NA
d_gene: NA
j_gene: TRBJ1-4

CDR3aa: CASSEGTGPYEQYF
CDR3nt: TGTGCCAGCAGTGAGGGGACAGGTCCCTACGAGCAGTACTTC
v_gene: TRBV2
abundance: NA
d_gene: TRBD1
j_gene: TRBJ2-7

CDR3aa: CARRCLPGERSNQPQHF
CDR3nt: TGTGCCAGAAGGTGCTTGCCCGGGGAACGGAGCAATCAGCCCCAGCATTTT
v_gene: TRBV25-1
abundance: NA
d_gene: NA
j_gene: TRBJ1-5

CDR3aa: CASSPSKTLNTGELFF
CDR3nt: TGTGCCAGTAGTCCTTCGAAAACTTTGAACACCGGGGAGCTGTTTTTT
v_gene: TRBV19
abundance: NA
d_gene: NA
j_gene: TRBJ2-2

CDR3aa: CASTPQGQGYTF
CDR3nt: TGTGCCAGCACCCCACAGGGGCAGGGCTACACCTTC
v_gene: TRBV6-6
abundance: NA
d_gene: TRBD1
j_gene: TRBJ1-2

CDR3aa: CASSPRTDYGYTF
CDR3nt: TGTGCCAGCAGCCCTAGGACAGATTATGGCTACACCTTC
v_gene: TRBV7-9
abundance: few
d_gene: NA
j_gene: TRBJ1-2

CDR3aa: CASSMVGLGYNEQFF
CDR3nt: TGTGCCAGCAGCATGGTAGGACTGGGCTACAATGAGCAGTTCTTC
v_gene: TRBV5-4
abundance: NA
d_gene: NA
j_gene: TRBJ2-1